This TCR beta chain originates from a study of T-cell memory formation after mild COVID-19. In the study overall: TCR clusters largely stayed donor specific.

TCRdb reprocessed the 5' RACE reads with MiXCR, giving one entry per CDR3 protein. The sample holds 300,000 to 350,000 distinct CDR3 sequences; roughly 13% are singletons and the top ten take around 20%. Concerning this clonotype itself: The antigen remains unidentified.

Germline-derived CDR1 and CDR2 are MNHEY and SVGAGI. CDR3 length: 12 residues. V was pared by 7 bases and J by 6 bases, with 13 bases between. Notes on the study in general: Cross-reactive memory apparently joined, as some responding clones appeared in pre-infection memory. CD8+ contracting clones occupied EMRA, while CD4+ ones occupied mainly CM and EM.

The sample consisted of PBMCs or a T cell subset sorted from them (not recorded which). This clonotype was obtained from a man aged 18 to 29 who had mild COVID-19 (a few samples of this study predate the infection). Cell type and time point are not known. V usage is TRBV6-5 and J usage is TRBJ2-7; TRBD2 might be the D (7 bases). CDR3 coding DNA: TGTGCCAGCACTACGGGGGGCTCCGAGCAGTACGTC. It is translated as CASTTGGSEQYV.